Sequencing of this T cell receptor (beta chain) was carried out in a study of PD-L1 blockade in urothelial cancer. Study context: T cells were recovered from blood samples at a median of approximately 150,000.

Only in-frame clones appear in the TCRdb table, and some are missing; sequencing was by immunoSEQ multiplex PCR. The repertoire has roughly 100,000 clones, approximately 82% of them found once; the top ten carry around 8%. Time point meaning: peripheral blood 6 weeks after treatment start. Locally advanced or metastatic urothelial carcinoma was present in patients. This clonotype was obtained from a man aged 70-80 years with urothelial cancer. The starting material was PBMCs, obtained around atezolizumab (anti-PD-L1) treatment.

In nucleotides, the CDR3 is TGTGCCAGCAGCGTAGGCAGGGGAAATGAAGCTTTCTTT. Protein: CASSVGRGNEAFF. This rearrangement joins TRBV9 to TRBJ1-1; a weak D match, TRBD1 (6 bases). V lost 0 bases to trimming and J lost 7 bases, with 10 bases between them. Germline V gene sequence: CDR1 SGDLS, CDR2 YYNGEE. This CDR3 has 13 amino acids.